The clone carrying this T cell receptor beta chain was seen at least ten times. Its matching antigen is unknown. V was clipped by 5 bases and J by 0 bases, with 7 bases between them. This CDR3 has 13 amino acids. Per germline, CDR1 MNHEY and CDR2 SVGEGT. This specimen comes from a study of T-cell reconstitution after alpha-beta-depleted transplantation in children. General study points: Where some patients showed high TCRbeta diversity at day 60, it came from recipient T cells and thymic progenitors that had survived. Expanded clones from the graft, numbering several hundred, reportedly supplied alpha-beta T cells about two months after transplant. By one year post-transplant, T-cell counts and diversity largely arose from T cells that were newly produced.

Construction of the TCRbeta library involved unique molecular identifiers. TCRdb re-analysed the PCR reads in MiXCR, keeping a single row per CDR3 protein. The data contain fewer than 450,000 distinct CDR3 sequences, 15% to 20% of them seen just once; the ten biggest clones take up approximately 44%. This TCR came from a male patient between 2 and 15 years old who had a stem cell transplant for acute lymphoblastic leukemia, so the T cells may come from the graft donor. The material was PBMCs, mostly from graft donor cells, obtained 360 days after TCRalphabeta/CD19-depleted stem cell transplant. V and J are TRBV6-2 or TRBV6-3 and TRBJ1-1, with D perhaps TRBD1 (5 bases). The CDR3 here is CASSRRVNTEAFF. CDR3 DNA: TGTGCCAGCAGTCGCAGGGTGAACACTGAAGCTTTCTTT.